The entry that follows covers one T cell receptor beta chain sequence. Only in-frame clones appear in the TCRdb table, and some are missing; sequencing was by immunoSEQ multiplex PCR. The table lists approximately 250,000 clones, approximately 85% of them singletons. The CDR3 totals 15 residues. V shed 6 bases and J 0 bases; nucleotides not matched to a gene: 3. Germline CDR1 and CDR2: LNHNV and YYDKDF (reference sequence). The source of the sample is a study of blood T cell repertoires in COVID-19. This sequence joins TRBV15 and TRBJ1-5, with 9 bases fitting TRBD1. The sequence was obtained from a woman in her 50s with acute COVID-19. Specimen: PBMCs or T cells enriched from blood (not recorded which). CDR3 sequence reads: CATSKTGGSNQPQHF. CDR3 nucleotide sequence: TGTGCCACCAGTAAGACAGGGGGTAGCAATCAGCCCCAGCATTTT.